The 11 T cell receptor beta chains listed next were all sequenced from one sample in a study of cytomegalovirus exposure and HLA in healthy donors. The PCR contained 60 Vbeta and 13 Jbeta primers. Produced via immunoSEQ multiplex PCR; TCRdb's table is partial and in-frame only. This table has fewer than 90,000 clones, 70% to 90% appearing once. Sequenced input: PBMCs. The receptors originated from a human donor in good health.

The rearrangement joins TRBV5-1 to TRBJ2-7, with 7 nucleotides matching TRBD2. Per the germline V gene, CDR1 is SGHRS and CDR2 is YFSETQ. This CDR3 spans 14 amino acids. V lost 5 bases, J lost 3 bases, and 8 bases stayed unmatched. CDR3 coding DNA: TGCGCCAGCAGGATCCGGGGGGACGACTACGAGCAGTACTTC. Translating it yields CASRIRGDDYEQYF.

V and J are TRBV19 and TRBJ2-3; TRBD1 aligns across 9 bases. This CDR3 comprises 14 residues. CDR1 is LNHDA, CDR2 SQIVND, per germline (reference sequence). Losses at the gene ends were 9 bases for V and 4 bases for J; bases not matched to a gene: 8. The CDR3 is CASARDRVPDTQYF. CDR3 nucleotide sequence: TGTGCCAGCGCCCGGGACAGGGTCCCAGATACGCAGTATTTT.

This chain joins TRBV28 and TRBJ2-5, with 12 bases fitting TRBD2. J was trimmed by 2 bases and V by 3 bases; bases with no gene match: 7. The CDR3 extends over 17 amino acids. Germline V gene sequence: CDR1 MDHEN, CDR2 SYDVKM. The CDR3 spells CASSFRLAGGRQETQYF. The DNA for the CDR3 is TGTGCCAGCAGTTTTCGGCTAGCGGGGGGGAGGCAAGAGACCCAGTACTTC.

This clone was recorded a few times. The chain is built from TRBV13 and TRBJ1-2; D is uncertain. Germline CDR1 reads PRHDT; CDR2 reads FYEKMQ (reference sequence). Trimming removed 0 bases from V and 0 bases from J, with 11 bases in between. The CDR3 totals 16 residues. The CDR3 DNA sequence: TGTGCCAGCAGCTTAGGATTGGGGAGGACTAACTATGGCTACACCTTC. The encoded protein is CASSLGLGRTNYGYTF.

The genes are TRBV27 and TRBJ1-6; the match to TRBD1 covers 11 bases. Germline CDR1 is MNHEY and CDR2 is SMNVEV (reference sequence). V dropped 6 bases and J dropped 9; count of bases not matched to a gene: 10. This CDR3 is built from 16 residues. The CDR3 nucleotides are TGTGCCAGCAGCTCTAGTACCGGGACAGGGGGTTCACCCCTCCACTTT. Translating gives CASSSSTGTGGSPLHF.

The V call is TRBV7-9, the J call TRBJ2-7; TRBD1 matches at 7 bases. There are 13 residues in the CDR3. Germline V gene lookup returns CDR1 SEHNR and CDR2 FQNEAQ (reference sequence). V shed 5 bases and J 7 bases; nucleotides not matched to a gene: 8. The CDR3 region is CASSPRQGGEQYF. CDR3 in DNA: TGTGCCAGCAGCCCGAGACAGGGTGGGGAGCAGTACTTC.

The rearrangement links TRBV7-3 to TRBJ1-1, with D possibly TRBD1 on 6 matching bases. This CDR3 comprises 13 residues. Germline V gene sequence: CDR1 SGHTA, CDR2 FQGTGA. V lost 1 base to trimming and J lost 5 bases, with 8 bases between them. CDR3 bases: TGTGCCAGCAGCTTAAGGCAGGGGACTGAAGCTTTCTTT. Its translation is CASSLRQGTEAFF.

The V and J genes are TRBV28 and TRBJ1-4; D unresolved. Trimming removed 6 bases at V and 5 bases at J, with 13 bases between. The CDR3 length is 14 residues. Germline CDR1 is MDHEN and CDR2 is SYDVKM. The CDR3 sequence: CASSQGDINEKLFF. The CDR3 nucleotides are TGTGCCAGCAGCCAAGGAGATATCAATGAAAAACTGTTTTTT.

This chain connects TRBV7-3 to TRBJ2-3; TRBD1 matches at 7 bases. Germline V gene sequence: CDR1 SGHTA, CDR2 FQGTGA. V shed 5 bases, J shed 4 bases, and the junction held 12 bases outside the gene matches. The CDR3 totals 16 residues. The CDR3 DNA sequence: TGTGCCAGCAGCCATGGGGGCAGGGGGTTCGCAGATACGCAGTATTTT. This translates into CASSHGGRGFADTQYF.

The chain uses TRBV6-5 and TRBJ1-5, with 9 bases lining up with TRBD1. Looked up from germline, CDR1 is MNHEY and CDR2 is SVGAGI. The CDR3 runs 13 residues. The ends lost 5 bases at V and 7 bases at J; junction bases unmatched: 3. The CDR3, as DNA: TGTGCCAGCAGTGGGGACAGGGCCCAGCCCCAGCATTTT. Its translation: CASSGDRAQPQHF.

The chain links TRBV27 to TRBJ2-5; 11 bases match TRBD2. V trimming: 0 bases; J trimming: 1 base; junction bases outside the gene matches: 4. CDR1 and CDR2 from the germline V gene are MNHEY and SMNVEV (reference sequence). The length of the CDR3 is 17 residues. CDR3 sequence reads: CASSLSSLAGVQETQYF. CDR3 coding DNA: TGTGCCAGCAGTTTATCGTCACTAGCGGGGGTCCAAGAGACCCAGTACTTC.